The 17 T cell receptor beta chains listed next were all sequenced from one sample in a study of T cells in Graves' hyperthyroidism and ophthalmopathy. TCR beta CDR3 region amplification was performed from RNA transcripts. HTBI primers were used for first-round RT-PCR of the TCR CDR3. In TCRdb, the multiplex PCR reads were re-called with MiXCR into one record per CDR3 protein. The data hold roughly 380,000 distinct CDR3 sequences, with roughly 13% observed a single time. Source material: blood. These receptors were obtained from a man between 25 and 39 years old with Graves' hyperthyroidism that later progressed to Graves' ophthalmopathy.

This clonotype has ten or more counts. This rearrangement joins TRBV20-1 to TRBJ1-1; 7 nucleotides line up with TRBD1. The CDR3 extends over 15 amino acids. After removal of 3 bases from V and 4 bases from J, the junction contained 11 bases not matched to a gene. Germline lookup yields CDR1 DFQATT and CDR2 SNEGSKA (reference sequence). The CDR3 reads CSASPSTGRLTEAFF. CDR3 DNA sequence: TGCAGTGCTAGTCCCTCGACAGGGCGGCTCACTGAAGCTTTCTTT.

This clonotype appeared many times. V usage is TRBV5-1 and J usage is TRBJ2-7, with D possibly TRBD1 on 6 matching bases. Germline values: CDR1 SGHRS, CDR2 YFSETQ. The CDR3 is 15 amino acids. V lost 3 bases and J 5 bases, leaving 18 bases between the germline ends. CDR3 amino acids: CASSYTSGTPHEQYF. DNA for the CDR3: TGCGCCAGCAGCTATACCTCCGGGACACCCCACGAGCAGTACTTC.

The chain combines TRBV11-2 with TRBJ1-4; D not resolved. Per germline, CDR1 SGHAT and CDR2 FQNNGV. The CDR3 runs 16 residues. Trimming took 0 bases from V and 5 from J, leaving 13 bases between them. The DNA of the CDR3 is TGTGCCAGCAGCTTAGAACGTGCCGGATTAAATGAAAAACTGTTTTTT. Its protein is CASSLERAGLNEKLFF.

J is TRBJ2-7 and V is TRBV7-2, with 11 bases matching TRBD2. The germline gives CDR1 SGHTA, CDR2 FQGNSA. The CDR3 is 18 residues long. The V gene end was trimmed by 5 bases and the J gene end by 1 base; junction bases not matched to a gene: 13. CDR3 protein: CASSPRASGGTRSYEQYF. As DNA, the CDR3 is TGTGCCAGCAGCCCACGGGCTAGCGGGGGGACGAGGTCCTACGAGCAGTACTTC.

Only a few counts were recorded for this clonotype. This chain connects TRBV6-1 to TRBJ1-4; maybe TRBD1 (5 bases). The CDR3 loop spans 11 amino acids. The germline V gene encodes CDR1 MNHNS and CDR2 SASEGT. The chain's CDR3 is CAWGTNEKLFF. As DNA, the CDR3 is TGTGCGTGGGGGACTAATGAAAAACTGTTTTTT.

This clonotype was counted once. Written as DNA, the CDR3 is TGTGCCAGCAGCTCCACCGGGGGCGGGGCCAACGTCCTGACTTTC. Translation: CASSSTGGGANVLTF. This sequence joins TRBV5-4 and TRBJ2-6; D could derive from TRBD1 or TRBD2 (6 bases each). CDR3 length: 15 residues. V was cut by 3 bases and J by 4 bases, with 11 bases left in between. Germline V CDR1 and CDR2: SGHNT, YYREEE (reference sequence).

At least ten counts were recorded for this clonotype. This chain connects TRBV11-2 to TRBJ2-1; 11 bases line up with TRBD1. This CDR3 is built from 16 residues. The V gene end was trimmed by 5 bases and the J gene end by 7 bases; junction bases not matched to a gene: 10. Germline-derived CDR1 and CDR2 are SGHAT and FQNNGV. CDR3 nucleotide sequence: TGTGCCAGCAGCCCTCGAGGTGGACAGGGGGCAAATGAGCAGTTCTTC. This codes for CASSPRGGQGANEQFF. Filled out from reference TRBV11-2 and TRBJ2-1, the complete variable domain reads EAGVAQSPRYKIIEKRQSVAFWCNPISGHATLYWYQQILGQGPKLLIQFQNNGVVDDSQLPKDRFSAERLKGVDSTLKIQPAKLEDSAVYLCASSPRGGQGANEQFFGPGTRLTVL.

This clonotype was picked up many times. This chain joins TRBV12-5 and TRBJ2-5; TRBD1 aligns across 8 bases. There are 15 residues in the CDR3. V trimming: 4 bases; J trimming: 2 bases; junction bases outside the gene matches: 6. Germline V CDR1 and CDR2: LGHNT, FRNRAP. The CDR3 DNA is TGTGCTAGTGGTTCCCTAGACAGGGGACAAGAGACCCAGTACTTC. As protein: CASGSLDRGQETQYF.

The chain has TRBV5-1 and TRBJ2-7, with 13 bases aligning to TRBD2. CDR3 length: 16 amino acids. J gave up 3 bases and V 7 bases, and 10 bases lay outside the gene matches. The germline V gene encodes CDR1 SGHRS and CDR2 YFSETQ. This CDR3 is CASAPGLAGVYYEQYF. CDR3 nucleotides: TGCGCCAGCGCACCCGGACTAGCGGGGGTTTACTACGAGCAGTACTTC.

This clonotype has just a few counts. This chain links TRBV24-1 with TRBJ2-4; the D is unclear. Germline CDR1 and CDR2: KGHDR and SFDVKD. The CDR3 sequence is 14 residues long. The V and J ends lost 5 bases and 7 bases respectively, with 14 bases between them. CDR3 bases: TGTGCCACCAGTGTGCCGCCCCCCTGGAACATTCAGTACTTC. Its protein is CATSVPPPWNIQYF.

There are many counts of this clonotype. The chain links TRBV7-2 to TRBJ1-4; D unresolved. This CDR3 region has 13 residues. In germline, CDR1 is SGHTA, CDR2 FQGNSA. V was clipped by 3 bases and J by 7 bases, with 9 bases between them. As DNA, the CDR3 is TGTGCCAGCAGCTTGGGTTGGGGTGAAAAACTGTTTTTT. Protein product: CASSLGWGEKLFF.

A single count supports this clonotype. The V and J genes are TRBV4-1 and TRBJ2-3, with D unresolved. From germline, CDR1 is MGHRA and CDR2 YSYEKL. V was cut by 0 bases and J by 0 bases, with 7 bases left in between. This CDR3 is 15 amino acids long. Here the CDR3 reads CASSQDHRSTDTQYF. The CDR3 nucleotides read TGCGCCAGCAGCCAAGATCACCGTAGCACAGATACGCAGTATTTT.

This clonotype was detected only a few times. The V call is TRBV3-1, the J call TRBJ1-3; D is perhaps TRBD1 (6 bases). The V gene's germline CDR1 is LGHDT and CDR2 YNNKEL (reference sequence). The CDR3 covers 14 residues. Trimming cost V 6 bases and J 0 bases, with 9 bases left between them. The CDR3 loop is CASSRQDSGNTIYF. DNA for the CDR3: TGTGCCAGCAGTCGACAGGACTCTGGAAACACCATATATTTT.

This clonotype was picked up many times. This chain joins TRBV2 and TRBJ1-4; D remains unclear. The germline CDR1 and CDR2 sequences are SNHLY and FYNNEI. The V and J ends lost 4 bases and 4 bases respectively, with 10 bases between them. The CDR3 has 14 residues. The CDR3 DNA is TGTGCCAGCAGTGTCACGGGTGGTAATGAAAAACTGTTTTTT. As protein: CASSVTGGNEKLFF.

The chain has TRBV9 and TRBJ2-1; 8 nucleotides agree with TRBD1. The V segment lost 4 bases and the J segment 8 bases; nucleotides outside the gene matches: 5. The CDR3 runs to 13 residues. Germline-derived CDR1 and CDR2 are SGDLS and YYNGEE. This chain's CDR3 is CASSRTGSHEQFF. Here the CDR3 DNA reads TGTGCCAGCAGCAGGACAGGGTCCCATGAGCAGTTCTTC.

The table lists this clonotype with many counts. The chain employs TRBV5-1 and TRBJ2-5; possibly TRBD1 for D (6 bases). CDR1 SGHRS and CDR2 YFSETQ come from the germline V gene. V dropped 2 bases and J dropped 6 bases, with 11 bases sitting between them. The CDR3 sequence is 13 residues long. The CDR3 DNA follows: TGCGCCAGCAGCTTAGGACAGACCAAGACCCAGTACTTC. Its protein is CASSLGQTKTQYF.

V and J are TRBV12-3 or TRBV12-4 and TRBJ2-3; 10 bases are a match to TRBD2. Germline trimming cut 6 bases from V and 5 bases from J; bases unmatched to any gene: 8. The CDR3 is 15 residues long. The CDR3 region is CASSASGGGGDTQYF. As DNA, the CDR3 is TGTGCCAGCAGCGCTAGCGGGGGAGGGGGAGATACGCAGTATTTT.